The 11 T cell receptor beta chains below all came from one sample that was sequenced in a study of blood T cell repertoires in COVID-19. Profiling relied on immunoSEQ multiplex PCR, and the TCRdb table lists in-frame clones only, not all of them. This sample has roughly 63,000 clones, with 70% to 85% found just once. Input material: peripheral blood. The receptors were gathered from a human donor in a cohort sampled during active COVID-19.

This clone was seen once. The CDR3 loop reads CASSIDRGDTQYF. DNA of the CDR3: TGCGCCAGCTCTATCGACAGGGGGGATACGCAGTATTTT. This sequence joins TRBV4-3 and TRBJ2-3; 9 nucleotides align to TRBD1. The CDR3 is 13 amino acids. From germline, CDR1 is LGHNA and CDR2 YSLEER. The J segment lost 6 bases and the V segment lost 8 bases, leaving 6 bases of the junction unmatched.

The chain couples TRBV21-1 to TRBJ2-7; TRBD2 is taken as the D call from the table, unchecked against the DNA. TRBV21-1 is a pseudogene locus. CDR3 length: 16 amino acids. Written as DNA, the CDR3 is TGTGCCAGCACCGTAGCGGGCGTTCTCCTCTCCTACGAGCAGTACTTC. Translating it yields CASTVAGVLLSYEQYF.

Only a few counts were recorded for this clone. The gene calls are TRBV27 and TRBJ2-1; D not certain. V was clipped by 3 bases and J by 8 bases, with 11 bases between them. This CDR3 comprises 13 residues. Germline V gene sequence: CDR1 MNHEY, CDR2 SMNVEV (reference sequence). This CDR3 is CASSFLSNDEQFF. The CDR3 DNA sequence: TGTGCCAGCAGTTTTCTGAGTAACGATGAGCAGTTCTTC.

The chain couples TRBV5-1 to TRBJ1-1; D is unresolved. Germline values: CDR1 SGHRS, CDR2 YFSETQ. The CDR3 runs 14 residues. Trimming removed 1 base from V and 2 bases from J, with 9 bases in between. The CDR3 nucleotides read TGCGCCAGCAGCTTGTTGGGAGAAAACACTGAAGCTTTCTTT. Encoded protein: CASSLLGENTEAFF.

A single count supports this clone. The chain uses TRBV29-1 and TRBJ2-7; weak D call: TRBD1 (6 bases). The germline CDR1 and CDR2 sequences are SQVTM and ANQGSEA. V was cut by 4 bases and J by 2 bases, with 9 bases left in between. CDR3 length: 12 amino acids. CDR3 region: CSVGDTTYEQYF. The CDR3 bases are TGCAGCGTTGGGGACACTACCTACGAGCAGTACTTC.

This rearrangement joins TRBV11-2 to TRBJ2-7; a weak D match, TRBD1 (5 bases). The V gene lost 2 bases and the J gene lost 3 bases, with 14 bases spanning the gap. The CDR3 contains 15 residues. The germline CDR1 and CDR2 sequences are SGHAT and FQNNGV. The DNA for the CDR3 is TGTGCCAGCAGCTTAACTGGCAGGGCCGGCTACGAGCAGTACTTC. Translating gives CASSLTGRAGYEQYF.

The V and J genes are TRBV7-9 and TRBJ1-1; TRBD1 matches at 10 bases. The V gene end was trimmed by 0 bases and the J gene end by 11 bases; junction bases not matched to a gene: 9. CDR3 length: 15 residues. Germline V gene sequence: CDR1 SEHNR, CDR2 FQNEAQ (reference sequence). CDR3 loop: CASSLAPARDRGAFF. In nucleotides, the CDR3 is TGTGCCAGCAGCTTAGCCCCCGCCAGGGACAGGGGTGCTTTCTTT. The whole variable domain, filled in from reference TRBV7-9 and TRBJ1-1, reads DTGVSQNPRHKITKRGQNVTFRCDPISEHNRLYWYRQTLGQGPEFLTYFQNEAQLEKSRLLSDRFSAERPKGSFSTLEIQRTEQGDSAMYLCASSLAPARDRGAFFGQGTRLTVV.

This chain uses TRBV1 with TRBJ2-7; TRBD2 is taken as the D call from the table, unchecked against the DNA. TRBV1 is recorded as a pseudogene. This CDR3 region has 14 residues. The CDR3 here is CTSSQDRLAYEQYF. The CDR3 DNA reads as TGCACCAGCAGCCAAGATAGGCTAGCTTACGAGCAGTACTTC.

This clone was detected once. The chain links TRBV13 to TRBJ1-1; D is possibly TRBD1 (6 bases). Trimming pared 5 bases from V and 4 bases from J, leaving 20 bases between. Germline assignment: CDR1 PRHDT and CDR2 FYEKMQ (reference sequence). The CDR3 has 16 amino acids. The CDR3: CASSPPGGAKGTEAFF. In DNA, the CDR3 is TGTGCCAGCAGCCCTCCCGGGGGGGCGAAGGGCACTGAAGCTTTCTTT.

V and J are TRBV11-2 and TRBJ2-3; no firm D call. This CDR3 spans 15 amino acids. The germline V and J ends were trimmed by 6 bases and 2 bases, with 15 bases remaining between them. CDR1 and CDR2 (germline): SGHAT, FQNNGV. This CDR3 is CASSLVTGFTDTQYF. Here the CDR3 DNA reads TGTGCCAGCAGTTTGGTTACGGGTTTCACAGATACGCAGTATTTT.

V usage is TRBV9 and J usage is TRBJ1-1, with 7 bases matching TRBD1. The CDR3 consists of 14 residues. CDR1 SGDLS and CDR2 YYNGEE come from the germline V gene. V was clipped by 3 bases and J by 7 bases; unmatched bases: 9. CDR3 sequence (DNA): TGTGCCAGCAGCGCAGAGACAGGGACTGGTGAAGCTTTCTTT. Protein: CASSAETGTGEAFF.